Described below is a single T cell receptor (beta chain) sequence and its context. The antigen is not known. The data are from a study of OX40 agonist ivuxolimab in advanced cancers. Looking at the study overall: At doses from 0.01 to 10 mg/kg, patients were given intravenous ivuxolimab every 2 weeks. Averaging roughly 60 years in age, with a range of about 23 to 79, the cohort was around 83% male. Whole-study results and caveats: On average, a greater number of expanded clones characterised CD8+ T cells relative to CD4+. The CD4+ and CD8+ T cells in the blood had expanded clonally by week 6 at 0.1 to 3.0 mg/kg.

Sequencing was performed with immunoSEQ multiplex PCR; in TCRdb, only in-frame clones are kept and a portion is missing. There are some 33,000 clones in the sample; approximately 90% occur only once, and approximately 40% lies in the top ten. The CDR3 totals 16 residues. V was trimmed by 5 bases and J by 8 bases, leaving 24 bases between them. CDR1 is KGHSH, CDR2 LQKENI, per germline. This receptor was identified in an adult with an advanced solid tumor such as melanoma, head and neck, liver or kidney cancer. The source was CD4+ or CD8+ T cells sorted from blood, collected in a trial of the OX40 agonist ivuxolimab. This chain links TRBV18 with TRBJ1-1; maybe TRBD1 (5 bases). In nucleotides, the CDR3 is TGTGCCAGCTCAGGCAGGGTGGATTATGCAACTTTAGAAGCTTTCTTT. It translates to CASSGRVDYATLEAFF.